This T cell receptor (beta chain) is from a study of cytomegalovirus exposure and HLA in healthy donors (dated by TCRdb to about 2017). About the full investigation: In an earlier analysis of about 560 of the donors, around 300 Gb of sequence data and roughly 100 million unique TCR beta sequences from about 190 million T cells were reported. Around 320 gigabases of sequencing data and around 87 million unique TCR sequences were included in an early release covering under 650 HLA-typed donors. Of the 398 genotyped donors, 81% were placed in the genetic ancestry cluster associated with self-reported Caucasian donors. The study aimed to test whether cataloging public T cell receptors could reveal signatures of past pathogen exposure. Using immunosequencing, the study profiled T cell repertoires from 666 subjects and related those repertoires to cytomegalovirus serostatus. Along with the roughly 710-subject first cohort, a separate validation cohort of over a hundred different subjects was used. To predict cytomegalovirus infection status, the study combined high-throughput TCR immunosequencing, statistical association of individual TCRs with disease status, and machine learning. A later analysis re-analyzed previously published TCR beta repertoires from approximately 670 donors and added high-resolution HLA genotyping to study TCR occurrence patterns. Rather than using new phenotypic data, the later analysis identified candidate immune exposures from TCR beta sequences and from how often those sequences occurred across donors. To decide whether each TCR beta V gene segment behaved as functional or pseudogenic, an earlier analysis of some 600 of the donors relied on high-throughput TCR beta sequencing. Donor age, sex, ethnicity and CMV serostatus were compiled together with the repertoire data. A later genetic analysis used genome-wide SNP genotypes for about 55% of the 666 donors, treating that subset as a discovery cohort. Every repertoire in the discovery cohort had been generated on one and the same sequencing platform. HLA typing included class I and class II loci at four-digit resolution. The number of donors typed differed by locus, with roughly 629-640 for A, B, C, DRB1 and DQB1, 522 for DQA1, 600 to 610 for DPA1, and some 470 for DPB1. Because of strong linkage in the cohort, a handful of DR-DQ haplotypes were treated as single units for association and clustering. Among about 400 genotyped donors of the cohort, an average of about 220,000 unique TCR beta nucleotide sequences was sequenced per donor, of which approximately 18% were non-productive. Study-wide findings and limitations: Most TCR sequences were seen in very few donors, while some public TCRs were found in many individuals. A later analysis reported that several top co-occurrence clusters appeared linked to parvovirus B19, influenza, CMV and Epstein-Barr virus. Only TCR beta chains were sequenced in this cohort, and the absence of alpha or paired-chain data limited detectable features. A group of highly shared sequence variants was considered likely to be a technical artifact of the sequencing pipeline. A later analysis found that TCR association rates varied across HLA loci, with DRB1 alleles showing the most associated TCRs and HLA-C alleles the fewest. Linkage disequilibrium might explain the correlated functional status among segregating V segments, but an unknown experimental factor could not be excluded. At a false discovery rate of 0.05, a later analysis linked around 17,000 TCR beta sequences to specific HLA alleles. Because HLA typing was unavailable for some donors at each locus, only the typed subset was used in association tests. In the study, 150 to 200 TCR beta chains were listed as associated with cytomegalovirus. Immune exposure information for the cohort was limited to CMV serostatus. Some IMGT-functional V segments, including TRBV6-2 and TRBV6-3, could not be told apart with the 87-base-pair reads, so those segments were excluded. Cytomegalovirus status was reported to be diagnosed by the classifier with high specificity and sensitivity in both the original and validation cohorts. When HLA alleles, especially DR and DQ, strongly co-occurred, attributing TCR associations to individual alleles was difficult. A further reported finding was that TCR beta sequences accurately predicted the HLA-A and HLA-B alleles for most subjects in the first cohort. In a later genetic analysis, a missense DCLRE1C variant was associated with V-gene and J-gene trimming of TCR beta chains, and the association was replicated in an independent cohort. Compared with equally common non-associated chains, HLA-associated TCR beta chains in a later analysis were more clonally expanded and had lower generation probabilities. According to a later genetic analysis, donors in an Asian-associated ancestry cluster had fewer N-insertions in productive TCRs than the roughly 660-donor mean. In an earlier analysis of around 600 of the donors, most TCR beta V segments appeared in productive rearrangements about 90% or about 30% of the time, broadly matching IMGT annotations. Because counts were too low, approximately 18 rarely observed V segments, including chromosome 9 orphons, were excluded from the earlier analysis of some 540 of the donors. According to the authors, the approach could potentially be generalized to other disease states and immunological phenotypes. In a later analysis, most CMV-associated TCR beta chains were found to appear HLA-restricted, with HLA associations seemingly driven largely by CMV exposure. In vitro tests confirmed that a few of the cytomegalovirus-associated TCR beta chains recognize cytomegalovirus antigens. Presence/absence analyses assumed roughly uniform sequencing depth across donors, an assumption that may not hold.

A note on this clone: Its antigen is still unknown. Per-base qualities were not stored, and no clone one base away is much larger.

Libraries were built with the immunoSEQ multiplex PCR assay. A mixture of 60 forward primers for TCR Vbeta segments and 13 reverse primers for TCR Jbeta segments was used in the multiplex PCR. A multiplex PCR assay on genomic DNA amplified the CDR3 region of rearranged TCR beta genes. On the Illumina HiSeq System, the amplified TCR beta libraries were sequenced as 87-base-pair reads. Under the source paper's analysis protocol: In a later analysis, some 80 million unique TCR beta chains were counted across the roughly 700 repertoires, and roughly 11 million of these chains were shared by at least two donors. A nearest-neighbor algorithm error-corrected the raw reads and collapsed the reads into unique sequences, merging closely related sequences to remove PCR and sequencing errors. V, D and J gene segments were assigned by aligning CDR3 sequences to IMGT reference sequences. For a sequence to be retained, at least a six-nucleotide match to both a V gene segment and a J gene segment was required. Rearrangements were classified as productive when the CDR3 lacked stop codons and remained in frame with V and J, and all other rearrangements were classified as non-productive. CDR3 was defined by IMGT convention, running from the second conserved V-encoded cysteine to the conserved J-encoded phenylalanine. Sequences without an unambiguous match to a single V gene segment were excluded from the earlier analysis of 450 to 750 of the donors. An earlier analysis of just under 600 of the donors called V segments functional above 56.7% productive rearrangements and segregating when the between-donor standard deviation exceeded 5%. To diagnose cytomegalovirus status from the catalog of TCR beta chain sequences, a statistical classification framework was built. A later analysis assigned V and J genes by comparing TCR nucleotide sequences with IMGT/GENE-DB human TR gene sequences. A later analysis assigned CDR3 sequences and most-parsimonious VDJ recombination scenarios with the TCRdist pipeline. In a later analysis, each TCR beta chain was defined by its CDR3 amino acid sequence together with its V-gene family, and reads lacking a unique V-gene family were excluded. As a way to deal with suspected cross-contamination and a sequencing artifact, a later analysis dropped more than 500 nucleotide sequences that were highly shared and had low generation probability. In a later analysis, a clonal expansion index was calculated for each public chain from normalized within-repertoire ranks of inferred template counts. In a later analysis, generation probabilities were computed using a VDJ recombination model fitted to out-of-frame rearrangements, and the results were checked against IGoR. In a later analysis, hypergeometric tests were used to score TCR-TCR, TCR-HLA and TCR-CMV co-occurrence, with a repertoire-size bias correction applied to TCR pairs. To estimate false discovery rates, a later analysis permuted the HLA or CMV assignments 20 times. In a later analysis, co-occurring TCRs were grouped using DBSCAN, and TCRdist sequence similarity was added for clustering within HLA-allele-positive subsets. For co-occurrence clustering, repertoires with fewer than 30,000 or more than 120,000 public chains were excluded, along with 4 to 6 repertoires with anomalous nucleotide sharing. TCRdb took over this immuneACCESS table, retaining in-frame rearrangements with V and J assigned. Such tables are incomplete; in checked studies, under half of the missing clones stem from an unresolved V gene, and the remainder is unexplained. The D gene and trimming were derived from the DNA, and the V and J assignments and clone size from that table. The sample table shows around 110,000 clones, and 73% are seen once. The ten biggest clones cover 0.87% of the sample.

The cohort was made up of about 610 healthy bone marrow donors. At the time of sampling, all cohort members were nominally healthy, though unrecorded immune exposures were likely present. The donor was CMV seronegative and belonged to the group of 320 or so seronegative cohort members. Each donor provided a peripheral blood sample, and peripheral blood mononuclear cells were used for TCR beta sequencing. The Qiagen DNeasy Blood Extraction Kit was used to extract genomic DNA from the blood cell samples. Taken from cysteine to phenylalanine, the CDR3 has 16 residues. Of all the DNA, just the CDR3 is kept, 48 bases in frame from base 1. Germline trimming: 6 bases from V, 0 bases from J; junction bases outside gene matches: 5. CDR1 and CDR2, looked up from the germline V gene (reference sequence), are MNHNY and SVGAGI.

The sequence joins TRBV6-6 to TRBJ2-6, with 7 middle bases fitting TRBD1. The sample taken for sequencing was PBMCs. This sequence originates from a woman in her 30s in good health and CMV-seronegative. The CDR3 corresponds to CASRLTGSSGANVLTF. Here is the DNA: TGTGCCAGCAGACTGACAGGGAGCTCTGGGGCCAACGTCCTGACTTTC.